The text below deals with one T cell receptor beta chain. Construction of the TCRbeta library involved unique molecular identifiers. TCRdb itself ran the PCR reads through MiXCR, one entry per CDR3 protein. This sample carries some 550,000 distinct CDR3 sequences, 18% of them seen once, and the ten largest clones take around 3.3%. These data belong to a study of T-cell reconstitution after alpha-beta-depleted transplantation in children. Germline V gives CDR1 DFQATT, CDR2 SNEGSKA (reference sequence). The CDR3 covers 13 residues. Trimming pared 0 bases from V and 3 bases from J, leaving 9 bases between.

V is TRBV20-1 and J is TRBJ2-7, with D maybe TRBD1 (6 bases). The sample in question was PBMCs from the stem cell graft donor, obtained from the stem cell graft. This TCR came from a human donor who donated a stem cell graft to a child with acute lymphoblastic leukemia. CDR3 amino acids: CSAREAGDYEQYF. The CDR3 nucleotides are TGCAGTGCTAGAGAGGCAGGGGACTACGAGCAGTACTTC.